This entry concerns a single T cell receptor (beta chain). Its target antigen remains unknown. No much larger clone exists at a distance of one base, and base qualities are not known. The sample originates from a study of post-analysis software for immune sequencing data (dated by TCRdb to between 2015 and 2017). Turning to the overall study: Relapsing-remitting, secondary progressive and progressive-relapsing multiple sclerosis were recorded as disease courses, and subtype annotation was lacking for some patients. Patient repertoires were compared against some twelve previously published healthy control repertoires from donors aged roughly 6 to 25 years. A subset of samples was prepared in parallel using single-end sample barcoding, then pooled and co-amplified after Illumina adapter ligation. What the study reported, not specific to this receptor: Patients showed significantly higher frequencies than controls for a handful of TRBV segments, among them TRBV5-6, TRBV5-1 and TRBV20-1. The control group was slightly older than the multiple sclerosis patient group. Significantly lower normalized Chao1 diversity was found in multiple sclerosis patients than in controls, suggesting substantial peripheral T-cell clonal expansion. Direct clustering with F measure showed strong co-clustering of samples prepared in the same batch, prompting a batch-effect correction.

Trimming takes 6 bases off V and 8 bases off J; junction bases not matched to a gene: 17. Its CDR3 holds 16 amino acids, cysteine through phenylalanine. The kept DNA is CDR3 alone, 48 bases in frame from the first base. Based on the germline V gene, the CDR1 and CDR2 sequences are MDHEN and SYDVKM. To demonstrate the VDJtools post-analysis software, the study profiled TCR beta repertoires from the peripheral blood of some 13 young patients with multiple sclerosis. Multiple sclerosis patients were children and adolescents aged about 6 to 15 years. The library came from PCR. For sequencing, an Illumina HiSeq 2500 was employed. To reduce PCR and sequencing biases, unique molecular identifiers were built into the TCR beta cDNA libraries. Approximately 500,000 cDNA molecules were obtained for every 1 to 10 million input T cells, so each molecule roughly corresponded to one T cell. The patient libraries were prepared and sequenced using the same protocol as the earlier healthy control dataset. Within a given batch, samples were prepared together, multiplexed and sequenced on the same HiSeq lane. On the authors' methods: Raw barcoded reads were processed with MIGEC, discarding single-read molecular identifier groups before consensus assembly and CDR3 extraction. Clonotype tables were post-analysed with VDJtools, normalizing diversity by down-sampling all datasets to the smallest sample size. Repertoire overlap clustering matched CDR3 amino acid but not nucleotide sequences to correct batch-related cross-sample contamination. TCRdb reprocessing: public reads trimmed at Q25 with fastp, clones called with MiXCR, in-frame beta chains kept. CDR3 protein duplicates are merged, each entry listing the most common genes and DNA. TCRdb's processing, not the study's, gives the V and J calls here. Recorded for this sample are hundreds of thousands of distinct CDR3 sequences; around 27% of them occurred a single time. Around 0.56% of the sample is taken by the ten largest.

This sequence was found in a girl aged 10-17 years with multiple sclerosis. This receptor chain uses TRBV28 and TRBJ1-2; the junction holds 8 bases that match TRBD1. The sample was blood. The CDR3 region: CASSSKGQGAMRGYTF. The DNA reads as follows: TGTGCCAGCAGCTCGAAGGGGCAGGGGGCAATGAGGGGCTACACCTTC.